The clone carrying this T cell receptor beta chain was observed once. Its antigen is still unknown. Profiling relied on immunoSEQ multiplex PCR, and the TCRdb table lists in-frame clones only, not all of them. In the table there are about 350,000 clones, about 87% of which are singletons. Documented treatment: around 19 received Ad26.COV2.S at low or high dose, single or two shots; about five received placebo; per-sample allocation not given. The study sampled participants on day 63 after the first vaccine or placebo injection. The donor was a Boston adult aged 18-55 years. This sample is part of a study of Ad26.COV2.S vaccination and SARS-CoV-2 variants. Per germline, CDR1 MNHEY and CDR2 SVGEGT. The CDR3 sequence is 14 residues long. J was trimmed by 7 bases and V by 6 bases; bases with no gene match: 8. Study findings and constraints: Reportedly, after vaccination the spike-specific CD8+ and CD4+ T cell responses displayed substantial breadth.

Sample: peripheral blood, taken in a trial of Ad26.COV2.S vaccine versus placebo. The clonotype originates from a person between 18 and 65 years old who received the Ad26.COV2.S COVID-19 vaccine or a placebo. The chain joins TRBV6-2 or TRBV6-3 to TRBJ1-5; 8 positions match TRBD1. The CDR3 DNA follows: TGTGCCAGCAGCCCTACAGGGGGACGGCAGCCCCAGCATTTT. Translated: CASSPTGGRQPQHF.